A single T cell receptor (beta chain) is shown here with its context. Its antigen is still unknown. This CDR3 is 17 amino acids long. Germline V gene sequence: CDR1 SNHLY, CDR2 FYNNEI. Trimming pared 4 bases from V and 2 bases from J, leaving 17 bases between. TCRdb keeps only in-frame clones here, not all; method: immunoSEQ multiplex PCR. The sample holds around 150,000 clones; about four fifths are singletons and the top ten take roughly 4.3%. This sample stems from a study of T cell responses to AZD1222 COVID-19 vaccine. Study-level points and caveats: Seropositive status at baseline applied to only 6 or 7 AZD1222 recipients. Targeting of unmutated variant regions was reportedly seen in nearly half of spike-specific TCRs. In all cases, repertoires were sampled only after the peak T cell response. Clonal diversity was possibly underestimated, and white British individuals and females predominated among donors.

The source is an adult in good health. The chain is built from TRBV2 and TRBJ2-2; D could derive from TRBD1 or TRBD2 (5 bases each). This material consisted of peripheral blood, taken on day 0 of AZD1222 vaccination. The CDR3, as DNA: TGTGCCAGCAGTGGGGTTGATGGGACGGTCAACACCGGGGAGCTGTTTTTT. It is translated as CASSGVDGTVNTGELFF. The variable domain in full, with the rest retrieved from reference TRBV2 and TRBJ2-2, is EPEVTQTPSHQVTQMGQEVILRCVPISNHLYFYWYRQILGQKVEFLVSFYNNEISEKSEIFDDQFSVERPDGSNFTLKIRSTKLEDSAMYFCASSGVDGTVNTGELFFGEGSRLTVL.